The clone carrying this T cell receptor (beta chain) was counted between two and nine times. What it recognizes is unknown. The data originate from a study of T cell repertoires in cytomegalovirus infection. The overall study: Selection of CMV epitopes for the study included recently identified HLA-C-restricted and well-studied HLA-B-restricted ones.

General observations from the study: Dominating the ex vivo response were HLA-C-restricted CMV-specific TCR beta clonotypes.

MiXCR was run by TCRdb on the reads, yielding one entry per CDR3 protein. The repertoire has roughly 990,000 distinct CDR3 sequences, less than 35% of them found once; the top ten carry about 14%. The CDR3 extends over 15 amino acids. Germline V CDR1 and CDR2: SGHDN, FVKESK. Trimming cost V 1 base and J 5 bases, with 14 bases left between them. The sequence came from a human donor in good health (CMV status not recorded). Some clones in this sample may be carry-over from other donors' samples. This specimen was cultured CD8+ T cells from PBMCs, taken from culture after CMV antigen stimulation. V and J are TRBV14 and TRBJ1-2; tentatively, D is TRBD1 (6 bases). CDR3 sequence (DNA): TGTGCCAGCAGCCAAGGAACCGGGACACCGTATGGCTACACCTTC. Protein: CASSQGTGTPYGYTF. Together with reference TRBV14 and TRBJ1-2, the CDR3 gives the full variable domain: EAGVTQFPSHSVIEKGQTVTLRCDPISGHDNLYWYRRVMGKEIKFLLHFVKESKQDESGMPNNRFLAERTGGTYSTLKVQPAELEDSGVYFCASSQGTGTPYGYTFGSGTRLTVV.